The clone carrying this T cell receptor beta chain has at least ten counts. Its antigen remains unknown. Time point meaning: newly diagnosed GD, antithyroid drugs for less than 3 months. Generation of the TCR library employed RNA extracted from PBMCs. HTBI primers from iRepertoire and Arm-PCR of CDR3 regions yielded the TCR beta libraries. TCRdb itself ran the multiplex PCR reads through MiXCR, one entry per CDR3 protein. The sample comprises about 530,000 distinct CDR3 sequences, approximately 16% of which are singletons, and around 25% rests with the top ten. The data were taken from a study of regulatory T cells in long-lasting Graves disease. This CDR3 has 14 residues. Between the trimmed V and J ends, which lost 4 bases and 3 bases, there was a span of 13 bases. Overall study findings and caveats: Persistent patients shared more public clonotypes (around 2,500) than new patients (nearly 1,000).

A further study also used this sample, focusing on T cells in Graves' hyperthyroidism and ophthalmopathy. That investigation notes: Stable hyperthyroidism and ophthalmopathy were separated using 13 V-J signatures.

The specimen comprised peripheral blood mononuclear cells (PBMCs), sampled at new diagnosis, from a patient treated with antithyroid drugs. The chain links TRBV12-3 or TRBV12-4 to TRBJ2-7; D is tentatively TRBD1 or TRBD2 (5 bases each). This TCR came from a woman aged 35-65 years with Graves disease. CDR3 sequence: CASSWDRGVYEQYF. The CDR3 region has the DNA TGTGCCAGCAGTTGGGACCGAGGGGTCTACGAGCAGTACTTC.